The 9 T cell receptor beta chains below were found in one sample sequenced in a study of blood T cell repertoires in COVID-19. Some clones are missing from TCRdb's copy, which holds only in-frame ones; the method was immunoSEQ multiplex PCR. Found here are about 94,000 clones, more than 70% of them singletons; the top ten hold 13%. Sample: peripheral blood. The receptor set was obtained from an older woman in a cohort sampled during active or convalescent COVID-19.

This sequence joins TRBV3-1 (or the pseudogene TRBV3-2) and TRBJ1-1; TRBD1 aligns across 7 bases. V was clipped by 4 bases and J by 5 bases; unmatched bases: 4. The CDR3 consists of 13 residues. The germline V gene has CDR1 LGHDT and CDR2 YNNKEL (reference sequence). The CDR3, as DNA: TGTGCCAGCAGCCCGACAGGGAATACTGAAGCTTTCTTT. It codes for CASSPTGNTEAFF.

The V and J genes are TRBV15 and TRBJ2-5, with TRBD2 matching 9 bases. The CDR3 runs to 16 residues. Germline V gene lookup returns CDR1 LNHNV and CDR2 YYDKDF (reference sequence). V gave up 5 bases and J gave up 4 bases; unmatched junction bases: 11. The DNA for the CDR3 is TGTGCCACCAGCTATACCCTAGCGGGAAGGGGAGAGACCCAGTACTTC. This codes for CATSYTLAGRGETQYF.

The gene calls are TRBV3-1 (or the pseudogene TRBV3-2) and TRBJ2-3; tentatively, D is TRBD2 (5 bases). The CDR3 length is 16 residues. CDR1 LGHDT and CDR2 YNNKEL come from the germline V gene (reference sequence). Trimming removed 0 bases at V and 0 bases at J, with 10 bases between. In DNA form, the CDR3 reads TGTGCCAGCAGCCAAGATGGGAGACCTAGCACAGATACGCAGTATTTT. Translating gives CASSQDGRPSTDTQYF.

The V gene is TRBV10-1, the J gene TRBJ2-7; the match to TRBD1 covers 8 bases. The CDR3 runs to 13 residues. Germline CDR1 is WNHNN and CDR2 is SYGVQD (reference sequence). V lost 4 bases to trimming and J lost 3 bases; unmatched junction nucleotides: 2. In DNA form, the CDR3 reads TGCGCCAGCAGTGCGGACAGGGTCTACGAGCAGTACTTC. Its translation: CASSADRVYEQYF.

J is TRBJ1-5 and V is TRBV6-2 or TRBV6-3; D call uncertain. CDR3 length equals 14 residues. The ends were cut back, 2 bases at V and 4 bases at J, with 9 bases in the middle. The germline V gene encodes CDR1 MNHEY and CDR2 SVGEGT. DNA of the CDR3: TGTGCCAGCAGTTACACACCTAGAAATCAGCCCCAGCATTTT. Translated, it gives CASSYTPRNQPQHF.

The rearrangement joins TRBV4-1 to TRBJ2-3; 7 bases agree with TRBD1. V lost 1 base and J lost 0; bases outside the gene matches: 1. The CDR3 is made up of 15 amino acids. CDR1 and CDR2 (germline): MGHRA, YSYEKL. The CDR3 spells CASSQGGQSTDTQYF. The CDR3, as DNA: TGCGCCAGCAGCCAAGGGGGACAGAGCACAGATACGCAGTATTTT.

CDR3 bases: TGTGCCAGCAGACTCGAGGGTAGTGAAAAACTGTTTTTT. Translation: CASRLEGSEKLFF. The chain employs TRBV7-9 and TRBJ1-4; no reliable D call. Trimming cost V 6 bases and J 7 bases, with 12 bases left between them. The V gene's germline CDR1 is SEHNR and CDR2 FQNEAQ (reference sequence). The CDR3 is 13 residues long.

The chain has TRBV19 and TRBJ2-7, with D perhaps matching TRBD1 (6 bases). V was clipped by 4 bases and J by 0 bases, with 10 bases between them. CDR3 length equals 14 residues. Germline V gene lookup returns CDR1 LNHDA and CDR2 SQIVND (reference sequence). The CDR3 spells CASSTRDNSYEQYF. The CDR3 nucleotides are TGTGCCAGTAGTACCAGGGACAACTCCTACGAGCAGTACTTC.

The V and J genes are TRBV5-1 and TRBJ2-1; D perhaps matches TRBD2 (5 bases). V lost 4 bases and J lost 1, with 9 bases in between. The CDR3 sequence is 14 residues long. Per germline, CDR1 SGHRS and CDR2 YFSETQ. The CDR3 DNA follows: TGCGCCAGCAGCCCAACTAGGTCCTACAATGAGCAGTTCTTC. Translated: CASSPTRSYNEQFF.